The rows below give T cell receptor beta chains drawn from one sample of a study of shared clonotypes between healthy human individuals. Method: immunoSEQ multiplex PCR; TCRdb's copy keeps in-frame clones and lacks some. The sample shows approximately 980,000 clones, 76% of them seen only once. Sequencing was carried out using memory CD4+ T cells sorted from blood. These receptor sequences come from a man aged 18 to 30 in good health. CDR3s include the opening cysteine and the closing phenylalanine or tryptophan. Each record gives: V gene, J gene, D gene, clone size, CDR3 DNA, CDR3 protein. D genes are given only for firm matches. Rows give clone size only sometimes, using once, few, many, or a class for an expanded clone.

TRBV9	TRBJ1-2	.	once	TGTGCCAGCAGCGGAGTTACAGGCAACTATGGCTACACCTTC	CASSGVTGNYGYTF
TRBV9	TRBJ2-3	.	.	TGTGCCAGCAGCGTAGCAGCGTTCAGCACAGATACGCAGTATTTT	CASSVAAFSTDTQYF
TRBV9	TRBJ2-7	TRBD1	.	TGTGCCAGCAGCGTAGCTGAGACAGGGGTGGGCGAGCAGTACTTC	CASSVAETGVGEQYF
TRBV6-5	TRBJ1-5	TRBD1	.	TGTGCCAGCAGCCGAGGGACAGACGGCAATCAGCCCCAGCATTTT	CASSRGTDGNQPQHF
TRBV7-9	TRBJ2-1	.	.	TGTGCCAGCAGCTTAGCTGGCGGAAATGAGCAGTTCTTC	CASSLAGGNEQFF
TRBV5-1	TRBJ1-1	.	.	TGCGCCAGCAGCTTGTCGGTACCTGCGGGGAGCACTGAAGCTTTCTTT	CASSLSVPAGSTEAFF
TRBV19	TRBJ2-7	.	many	TGTGCCAGTACTCTCGCCGGGACCCTGGGCGAGCAGTACTTC	CASTLAGTLGEQYF
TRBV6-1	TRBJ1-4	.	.	TGTGCCAGCAGTGAAGCAGGGGCGTGGGAAAAACTGTTTTTT	CASSEAGAWEKLFF
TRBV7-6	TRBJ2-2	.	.	TGTGCCAGCAGCTTAGGGGTCCGCGGTCACACCGGGGAGCTGTTTTTT	CASSLGVRGHTGELFF
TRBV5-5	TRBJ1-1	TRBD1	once	TGTGCCAGCAGGAGACAGGGGGCGCAACGGGCTTTCTTT	CASRRQGAQRAFF
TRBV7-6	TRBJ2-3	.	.	TGTGCCAGCAGCCCGAGCGGGCCCGGCACAGATACGCAGTATTTT	CASSPSGPGTDTQYF
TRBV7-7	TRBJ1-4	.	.	TGTGCTAGCAGCCCCGTCCAGGGCGAAAAACTGTTTTTT	CASSPVQGEKLFF
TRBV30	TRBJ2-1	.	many	TGTGCCTGGAGTACTCGGGGACTGCACTCCTACAATGAGCAGTTCTTC	CAWSTRGLHSYNEQFF
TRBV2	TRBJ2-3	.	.	TGTGCCAGCAGTGACCCGGGGGGCGCAGATACGCAGTATTTT	CASSDPGGADTQYF
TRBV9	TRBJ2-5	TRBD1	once	TGTGCCAGCAGCGTCACAGGGGTGCCCGAAGAGACCCAGTACTTC	CASSVTGVPEETQYF
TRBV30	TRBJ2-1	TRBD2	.	TGTGCCTGGAGTACTGGTAGCGGGACATACAATGAGCAGTTCTTC	CAWSTGSGTYNEQFF
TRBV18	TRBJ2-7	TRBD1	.	TGTGCCAGCTCACCGGACAGGGGATCAGAGTACTTC	CASSPDRGSEYF
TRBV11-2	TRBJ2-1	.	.	TGTGCCAGCATCCAAGACAATGAGCAGTTCTTC	CASIQDNEQFF
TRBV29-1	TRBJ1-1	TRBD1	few	TGCAGCGTTCACAGGGGGAAGAACACTGAAGCTTTCTTT	CSVHRGKNTEAFF
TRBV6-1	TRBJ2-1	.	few	TGTGCCAGCAGCGAAGGCTGGGGGCGCGTACGGCAGTTCTTC	CASSEGWGRVRQFF
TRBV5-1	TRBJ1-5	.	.	TGCGCCAGCAGCTTGGGAGGGGGAATTGATCAGCCCCAGCATTTT	CASSLGGGIDQPQHF
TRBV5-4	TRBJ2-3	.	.	TGTGCCAGCAGCTTGGATTACAGGGATACGCAGTATTTT	CASSLDYRDTQYF
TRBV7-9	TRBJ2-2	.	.	TGTGCCAGCACTCGGGGGGCACTGAACACCGGGGAGCTGTTTTTT	CASTRGALNTGELFF
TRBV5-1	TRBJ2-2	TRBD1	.	TGCGCCAGCAGCTTGGAGGGACAGGGGAGGCCCGGGGAGCTGTTTTTT	CASSLEGQGRPGELFF
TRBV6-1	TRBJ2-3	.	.	TGTGCCAGCAGTGACAGGGTGTTCACAGATACGCAGTATTTT	CASSDRVFTDTQYF
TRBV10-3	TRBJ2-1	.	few	TGTGCCATCAGTGATGGTATGAGCAATGAGCAGTTCTTC	CAISDGMSNEQFF
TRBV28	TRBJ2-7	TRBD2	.	TGTGCCAGCAGTCCCCCCCTGGGGAGCGGGGGATCCTCCTACGAGCAGTACTTC	CASSPPLGSGGSSYEQYF
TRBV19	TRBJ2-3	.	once	TGTGCCAGTAGTTCCTCCTCTTATACAGGAGGCACAGATACGCAGTATTTT	CASSSSSYTGGTDTQYF
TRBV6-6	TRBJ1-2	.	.	TGTGCCAGCAGACTCCTGGTCGGCTATGGCTACACCTTC	CASRLLVGYGYTF
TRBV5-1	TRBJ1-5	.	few	TGCGCCAGCAGCGCCGAGACCAATCAGCCCCAGCATTTT	CASSAETNQPQHF
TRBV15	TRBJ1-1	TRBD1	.	TGTGCCACCAGCACAACCTCAGGGACAGCAGAAGCTTTCTTT	CATSTTSGTAEAFF
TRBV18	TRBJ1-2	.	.	TGTGCCAGCCAACCACCAGGGGCCTATAACTATGGCTACACCTTC	CASQPPGAYNYGYTF
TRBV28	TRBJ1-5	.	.	TGTGCCAGCAGTTTGGCGAGACAGCACCAGCCCCAGCATTTT	CASSLARQHQPQHF
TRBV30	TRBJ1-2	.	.	TGTGCCTGGAGGGAGGGGAGGGACGGCTACACCTTC	CAWREGRDGYTF
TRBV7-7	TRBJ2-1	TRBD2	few	TGTGCTAGCAGCTTAGGGACTAGCGGGAGTTATGAGCAGTTCTTC	CASSLGTSGSYEQFF
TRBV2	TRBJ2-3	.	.	TGTGCCAGCAAAAAACTGGGGGTCGCTGGGACGCAGTATTTT	CASKKLGVAGTQYF
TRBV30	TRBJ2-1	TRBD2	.	TGTGCCTGTGCCGGGGGACTAGGCTCCTACAATGAGCAGTTCTTC	CACAGGLGSYNEQFF
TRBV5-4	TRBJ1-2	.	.	TGTGCCAGCTCAACTGGAGATATAAAAATTGGCTACACCTTC	CASSTGDIKIGYTF
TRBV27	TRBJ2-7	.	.	TGTGCCAGCACCCCAGCAGGGACCTCCGGGGGCGAGCAGTACTTC	CASTPAGTSGGEQYF
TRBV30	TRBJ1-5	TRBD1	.	TGTGCCTGCCGAACGGGGGACAGGGAGGGTCAGCCCCAGCATTTT	CACRTGDREGQPQHF
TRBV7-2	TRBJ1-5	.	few	TGTGCCAGCAGCTTGACGGGGGCTCAGCCCCAGCATTTT	CASSLTGAQPQHF